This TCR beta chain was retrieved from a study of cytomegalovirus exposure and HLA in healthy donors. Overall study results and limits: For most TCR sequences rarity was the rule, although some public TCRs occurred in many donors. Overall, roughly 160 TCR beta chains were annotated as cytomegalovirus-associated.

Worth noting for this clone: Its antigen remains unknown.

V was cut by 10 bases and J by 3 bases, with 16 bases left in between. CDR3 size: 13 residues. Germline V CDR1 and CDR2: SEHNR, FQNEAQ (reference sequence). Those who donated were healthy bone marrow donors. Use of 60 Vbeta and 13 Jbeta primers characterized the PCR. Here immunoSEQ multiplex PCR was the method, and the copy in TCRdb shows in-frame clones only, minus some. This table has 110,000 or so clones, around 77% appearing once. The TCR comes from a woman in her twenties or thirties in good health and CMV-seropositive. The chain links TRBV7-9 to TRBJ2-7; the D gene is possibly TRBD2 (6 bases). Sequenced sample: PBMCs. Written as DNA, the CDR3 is TGTGCCATCCGGAGGGAAGATTTCTACGAGCAGTACTTC. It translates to CAIRREDFYEQYF. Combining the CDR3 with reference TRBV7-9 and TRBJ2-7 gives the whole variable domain DTGVSQNPRHKITKRGQNVTFRCDPISEHNRLYWYRQTLGQGPEFLTYFQNEAQLEKSRLLSDRFSAERPKGSFSTLEIQRTEQGDSAMYLCAIRREDFYEQYFGPGTRLTVT.